The entry that follows covers one T cell receptor (beta chain) sequence. This specimen comes from a study of T cell changes during pregnancy in multiple sclerosis. Profiling relied on immunoSEQ multiplex PCR, and the TCRdb table lists in-frame clones only, not all of them. The table lists around 130,000 clones, 90% to 95% of them singletons, with approximately 6.2% in the top ten. This TCR was sampled from a female donor with multiple sclerosis, enrolled in a pregnancy study. This sample comprised peripheral blood, obtained before pregnancy.

The CDR3 region is CASSLFPAVGNQPQHF. The CDR3 DNA reads as TGCGCCAGCAGCTTGTTCCCGGCGGTGGGCAATCAGCCCCAGCATTTT. V and J are TRBV5-1 and TRBJ1-5, with no clear D. Germline CDR1 reads SGHRS; CDR2 reads YFSETQ. This CDR3 has 16 residues. Trimming stripped 1 base from V and 2 bases from J, with 13 bases between. Filled out from reference TRBV5-1 and TRBJ1-5, the complete variable domain reads KAGVTQTPRYLIKTRGQQVTLSCSPISGHRSVSWYQQTPGQGLQFLFEYFSETQRNKGNFPGRFSGRQFSNSRSEMNVSTLELGDSALYLCASSLFPAVGNQPQHFGDGTRLSIL.